Each of the 20 T cell receptor beta chains below was sequenced from the same sample in a study of CXCR3-negative and CXCR3-positive naive CD8 T cells. Study outcomes and limitations: The study found more hydrophobic TRB CDR3s in CXCR3-positive naive cells than in CXCR3-negative naive cells.

The antigens these receptors bind are not known. UMI-tagged TRB cDNA libraries were built via 5' RACE. For each CDR3 protein, TCRdb gives one entry from its re-call of the 5' RACE reads, without DNA. The table for this sample gives around 80,000 distinct CDR3 sequences. Sequencing was performed on naive CXCR3+ CD8+ T cells from blood. Subset defined: CD45RO-CCR7+CD27+CD95- naive CD8+ T cells expressing CXCR3 (TNR3+). These receptor sequences come from a human donor in good health. Some clones in this sample may be carry-over from other donors' samples.

The chain combines TRBV20-1 with TRBJ2-5; TCRdb designates TRBD2, a call that cannot be tested without DNA. Germline loops: CDR1 DFQATT, CDR2 SNEGSKA (reference sequence). The length of the CDR3 is 16 residues. CDR3 loop: CSARSGLADPRSAQYF.

CDR3 protein: CASSLILGRSSYEQYF. The rearrangement joins TRBV7-3 to TRBJ2-7; TCRdb gives TRBD1 as the D gene, but with no DNA this cannot be confirmed. This CDR3 has 16 amino acids. Germline V gene lookup returns CDR1 SGHTA and CDR2 FQGTGA.

The genes are TRBV11-3 and TRBJ2-5; the D call of TRBD1 rests on TCRdb alone, since no DNA is present to check it. This CDR3 region has 17 residues. The germline CDR1 and CDR2 sequences are SGHNT and YENEEA. The CDR3 here is CASSLGQGPPLRETQYF.

V is TRBV29-1 and J is TRBJ2-2. Per germline, CDR1 SQVTM and CDR2 ANQGSEA. This CDR3 contains 15 residues. The CDR3 reads CSAGWGTAFTGELFF.

The V call is TRBV6-2 or TRBV6-3, the J call TRBJ2-3; TCRdb proposes TRBD2, but this gene call is untestable without DNA. CDR1 MNHEY and CDR2 SVGEGT come from the germline V gene. The CDR3 covers 18 residues. The CDR3 protein is CASTLLPLAEGPTDTQYF.

The CDR3 protein is CASSLEWSGEQYF. V gene TRBV5-5 combines with J gene TRBJ2-7. Looked up from germline, CDR1 is SGHKS and CDR2 is YYEKEE (reference sequence). The CDR3 runs 13 residues.

The chain links TRBV29-1 to TRBJ2-2; as DNA is missing, the TRBD1 call by TCRdb cannot be tested. Germline CDR1 reads SQVTM; CDR2 reads ANQGSEA. The CDR3 has 13 amino acids. This CDR3 reads CSVDTGETGEPFF.

This chain's CDR3 is CASSRGGVGYEQYF. J is TRBJ2-7 and V is TRBV19; TCRdb gives TRBD1 as the D gene, but with no DNA this cannot be confirmed. In germline, CDR1 is LNHDA, CDR2 SQIVND (reference sequence). CDR3 length: 14 residues.

The chain has TRBV18 and TRBJ2-1; TCRdb reports TRBD2, a call that lacks DNA to check it against. The germline V gene encodes CDR1 KGHSH and CDR2 LQKENI. This CDR3 has 14 amino acids. CDR3: CASSPNTSGEEQFF.

V usage is TRBV5-4 and J usage is TRBJ1-1; no DNA is available, so the TRBD1 call from TCRdb remains unchecked. CDR3 size: 15 residues. The germline CDR1 and CDR2 sequences are SGHNT and YYREEE (reference sequence). Here the CDR3 reads CASSRPTGQGAEAFF.

The chain couples TRBV29-1 to TRBJ2-1; there is no DNA to check the TCRdb D call of TRBD1. This CDR3 is 14 amino acids long. CDR1 and CDR2 from the germline V gene are SQVTM and ANQGSEA. The CDR3 spells CSVRDSSMYNEQFF.

The chain employs TRBV29-1 and TRBJ2-1; TCRdb selects TRBD1, and the lack of DNA leaves this call unchecked. The CDR3 runs 12 residues. Germline-derived CDR1 and CDR2 are SQVTM and ANQGSEA. The CDR3 loop reads CSVPGTINEQFF.

The rearrangement uses TRBV29-1 and TRBJ2-5; TCRdb names TRBD1, which stays unverified in the absence of DNA. Per the germline V gene, CDR1 is SQVTM and CDR2 is ANQGSEA. The CDR3 loop spans 13 amino acids. CDR3 sequence: CSVDWGVRETQYF.

This chain joins TRBV6-2 or TRBV6-3 and TRBJ1-5. The CDR3 covers 15 residues. Germline CDR1 is MNHEY and CDR2 is SVGEGT. CDR3 loop: CASSYSDTNYQPQHF.

The gene calls are TRBV6-6 and TRBJ1-5; TCRdb designates TRBD1, a call that cannot be tested without DNA. Per germline, CDR1 MNHNY and CDR2 SVGAGI (reference sequence). This CDR3 comprises 17 residues. The CDR3 is CASSYWAPEKINQPQHF.

V is TRBV28 and J is TRBJ2-2; TCRdb calls TRBD2, which cannot be checked without DNA. Germline V lookup: CDR1 MDHEN, CDR2 SYDVKM. This CDR3 is built from 15 residues. The CDR3 loop is CASSFRTLDTWELFF.

This sequence joins TRBV28 and TRBJ2-5. The CDR3 has 14 residues. Germline CDR1 MDHEN, CDR2 SYDVKM. The CDR3 loop reads CASAEASHEETQYF.

The chain employs TRBV5-1 and TRBJ1-1; TCRdb proposes TRBD1, but this gene call is untestable without DNA. The CDR3 is 16 amino acids. CDR1 and CDR2 from the germline V gene are SGHRS and YFSETQ. CDR3 loop: CASSLEGTGGESEAFF.

The chain is built from TRBV2 and TRBJ1-1; no DNA is available, so the TRBD1 call from TCRdb remains unchecked. Germline loops: CDR1 SNHLY, CDR2 FYNNEI. The CDR3 is 14 amino acids. CDR3 sequence: CASTPTGSVAEAFF.

V is TRBV28 and J is TRBJ2-3; without DNA, the TCRdb call of TRBD1 cannot be checked. The CDR3 totals 13 residues. Germline values: CDR1 MDHEN, CDR2 SYDVKM. CDR3 sequence reads: CASSLSPADTQYF.